The 11 T cell receptor beta chains reported below all come from one sample, sequenced in a study of T cell changes during pregnancy in multiple sclerosis. Measured with immunoSEQ multiplex PCR; TCRdb has only the in-frame clones, and not every one. The sample carries some 50,000 clones, 90% recorded once. This sample comprised peripheral blood, obtained in the first trimester of pregnancy. These receptors all stem from a female donor in good health, enrolled as a control in a pregnancy study.

J is TRBJ2-2 and V is TRBV6-5; D gene unclear. Germline values: CDR1 MNHEY, CDR2 SVGAGI. Trimming left V 2 bases short and J 6 bases short, with 4 bases between. The CDR3 has 12 residues. CDR3: CASSYGPGELFF. CDR3 nucleotides: TGTGCCAGCAGTTACGGGCCCGGGGAGCTGTTTTTT.

This clone was seen a single time. This sequence joins TRBV7-2 and TRBJ1-2, with a tentative D call TRBD1 (6 bases). V gave up 5 bases and J gave up 8 bases, with 15 bases separating them. The CDR3 runs to 13 residues. CDR1 SGHTA and CDR2 FQGNSA come from the germline V gene. CDR3 nucleotide sequence: TGTGCCAGCAGCCCGACTGGTAGGGGGGGCTACACCTTC. Residues: CASSPTGRGGYTF.

This clone was detected ten times or more. V is TRBV19 and J is TRBJ2-3, with D unclear. CDR1 and CDR2 (germline): LNHDA, SQIVND (reference sequence). CDR3 size: 17 residues. Trimming removed 5 bases at V and 0 bases at J, with 18 bases between. The CDR3 reads CASSVPPKTSSTDTQYF. The CDR3 bases are TGTGCCAGTAGTGTCCCCCCTAAAACTTCTAGCACAGATACGCAGTATTTT.

The chain uses TRBV28 and TRBJ2-6; 9 nucleotides line up with TRBD2. In germline, CDR1 is MDHEN, CDR2 SYDVKM. Unmatched junction bases numbered 9, after V lost 1 base and J lost 5 bases. This CDR3 comprises 18 residues. CDR3 bases: TGTGCCAGCAGTTTATCGACTAGCGGTAACCTCTGGGCCAACGTCCTGACTTTC. Translated: CASSLSTSGNLWANVLTF.

V and J are TRBV2 and TRBJ1-2; D unresolved. Trimming pared 2 bases from V and 8 bases from J, leaving 15 bases between. This CDR3 is built from 14 residues. Per germline, CDR1 SNHLY and CDR2 FYNNEI. The CDR3 DNA is TGTGCCAGCAGTGAAAGGGAGTTGACGGGAGGCTACACCTTC. As protein: CASSERELTGGYTF.

The V call is TRBV15, the J call TRBJ1-1; tentatively, D is TRBD1 (5 bases). The CDR3 spans 13 residues. Germline values: CDR1 LNHNV, CDR2 YYDKDF (reference sequence). The V end lost 3 bases, the J end lost 6 bases, and 11 bases lay between the germline ends. CDR3 nucleotides: TGTGCCACCAGCAGGGTTCCGGGGGCTGAAGCTTTCTTT. Translated: CATSRVPGAEAFF.

The sample holds a few counts of this clone. This rearrangement joins TRBV19 to TRBJ2-1; D is perhaps TRBD2 (5 bases). Germline V gene sequence: CDR1 LNHDA, CDR2 SQIVND (reference sequence). This CDR3 has 13 amino acids. V dropped 1 base and J dropped 7 bases, with 8 bases sitting between them. The CDR3 DNA follows: TGTGCCAGTAGTATAGGCTGGACTAATGAGCAGTTCTTC. Translating gives CASSIGWTNEQFF.

This chain uses TRBV5-4 with TRBJ2-1; no definite D call. Trimming left V 0 bases short and J 8 bases short, with 9 bases between. The CDR3 has 13 amino acids. Germline V gene sequence: CDR1 SGHNT, CDR2 YYREEE (reference sequence). CDR3 coding DNA: TGTGCCAGCAGCTTGGTGCTGGGCGATGAGCAGTTCTTC. The encoded protein is CASSLVLGDEQFF.

This clone was counted only a few times. The V gene is TRBV28, the J gene TRBJ2-7; D not certain. Looked up from germline, CDR1 is MDHEN and CDR2 is SYDVKM. Trimming removed 3 bases from V and 6 bases from J, with 9 bases in between. The CDR3 extends over 12 amino acids. This chain's CDR3 is CASSLSRTEQYF. The CDR3 bases are TGTGCCAGCAGTTTGTCTAGAACCGAGCAGTACTTC.

V usage is TRBV11-2 and J usage is TRBJ1-1; 8 bases are shared with TRBD1. The germline gives CDR1 SGHAT, CDR2 FQNNGV. The CDR3 runs to 14 residues. V was clipped by 4 bases and J by 4 bases; unmatched bases: 5. CDR3: CASSSITGGTEAFF. The DNA for the CDR3 is TGTGCCAGCAGCTCAATTACAGGGGGCACTGAAGCTTTCTTT.

V usage is TRBV2 and J usage is TRBJ2-7, with 9 bases matching TRBD2. Germline CDR1 SNHLY, CDR2 FYNNEI. After removal of 4 bases from V and 6 bases from J, the junction contained 7 bases not matched to a gene. The CDR3 runs 14 residues. The CDR3 reads CASSARGGSGEQYF. Written as DNA, the CDR3 is TGTGCCAGCAGTGCGCGGGGGGGCTCTGGCGAGCAGTACTTC.